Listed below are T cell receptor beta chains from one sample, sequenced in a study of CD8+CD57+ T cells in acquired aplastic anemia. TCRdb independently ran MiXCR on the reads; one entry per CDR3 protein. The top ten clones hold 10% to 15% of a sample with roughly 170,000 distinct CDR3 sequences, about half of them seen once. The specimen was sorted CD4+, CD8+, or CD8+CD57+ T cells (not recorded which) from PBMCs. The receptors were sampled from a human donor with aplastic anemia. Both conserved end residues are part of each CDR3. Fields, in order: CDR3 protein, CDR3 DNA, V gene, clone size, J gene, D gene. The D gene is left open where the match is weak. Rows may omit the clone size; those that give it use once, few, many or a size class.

CATSDFRTGVSTDTQYF,TGTGCCACCAGTGATTTTAGGACAGGGGTCTCCACAGATACGCAGTATTTT,TRBV24-1,many,TRBJ2-3,TRBD1
CASERSGELFF,TGTGCCAGCGAACGGTCCGGGGAGCTGTTTTTT,TRBV9,NA,TRBJ2-2,NA
CASSSPGGYGYTF,TGTGCCAGCAGCTCCCCAGGGGGCTATGGCTACACCTTC,TRBV5-6,many,TRBJ1-2,TRBD1
CASSLSGGETQYF,TGCGCCAGCAGCTTGAGTGGGGGGGAGACCCAGTACTTC,TRBV5-1,many,TRBJ2-5,NA
CASSSFPGQGFEQYF,TGTGCCAGCAGCTCATTCCCGGGACAGGGGTTCGAGCAGTACTTC,TRBV7-2,NA,TRBJ2-7,TRBD1
CASSSGPPPYRHEQYF,TGTGCCAGCAGTTCTGGTCCACCTCCATACCGCCACGAGCAGTACTTC,TRBV6-5,many,TRBJ2-7,NA
CASSLVGAGETQYF,TGTGCCAGCAGCTTGGTGGGGGCAGGGGAGACCCAGTACTTC,TRBV5-4,NA,TRBJ2-5,NA
CSVKGQGSTEAFF,TGCAGCGTCAAAGGACAGGGAAGCACTGAAGCCTTCTTT,TRBV29-1,NA,TRBJ1-1,TRBD1
CATSDGLAKIYNEQFF,TGTGCCACCAGTGATGGACTAGCGAAAATCTACAATGAGCAGTTCTTC,TRBV24-1,NA,TRBJ2-1,TRBD2
CASSPRHTGELFF,TGTGCCAGCAGCCCACGTCACACCGGGGAGCTGTTTTTT,TRBV12-3/TRBV12-4,many,TRBJ2-2,NA
CASSFQGGDTQYF,TGTGCCAGCAGTTTTCAGGGTGGGGATACGCAGTATTTT,TRBV27,few,TRBJ2-3,NA
CASKSGANTGELFF,TGTGCCAGCAAAAGCGGAGCGAACACCGGGGAGCTGTTTTTT,TRBV7-9,many,TRBJ2-2,NA
CSVPSGAGVVEQFF,TGCAGCGTTCCTAGCGGAGCCGGGGTGGTTGAGCAGTTCTTC,TRBV29-1,NA,TRBJ2-1,TRBD2
CASRGGQVNTGELFF,TGTGCCAGCAGAGGGGGACAGGTTAACACCGGGGAGCTGTTTTTT,TRBV6-1,NA,TRBJ2-2,TRBD1
CASSFAAGEYNEQFF,TGTGCCAGCAGTTTCGCGGCGGGAGAGTACAATGAGCAGTTCTTC,TRBV12-3/TRBV12-4,NA,TRBJ2-1,TRBD2
CATRRGRGDYEQYF,TGTGCCACACGAAGAGGCAGGGGAGACTACGAGCAGTACTTC,TRBV24-1,many,TRBJ2-7,NA
CSVAGGKEGQPQHF,TGCAGCGTAGCCGGGGGGAAGGAGGGGCAGCCCCAGCATTTT,TRBV29-1,NA,TRBJ1-5,NA
CASSSQDYEQYF,TGTGCCAGCAGTTCACAGGACTACGAGCAGTACTTC,TRBV7-9,NA,TRBJ2-7,NA
CASSIRTGKLFF,TGTGCCAGTAGTATACGGACGGGAAAACTGTTTTTT,TRBV19,NA,TRBJ1-4,NA
CASSERRQETQYF,TGTGCCAGCAGTGAACGGCGGCAGGAGACCCAGTACTTC,TRBV2,NA,TRBJ2-5,NA
CASSFGTGSYEQYF,TGTGCCAGTAGTTTCGGGACAGGTTCCTACGAGCAGTACTTC,TRBV19,NA,TRBJ2-7,TRBD1
CASSLGEYNEQFF,TGTGCCAGCAGCTTAGGGGAGTACAATGAGCAGTTCTTC,TRBV7-9,NA,TRBJ2-1,NA
CASSLVLGQGAYGYTF,TGTGCCAGCAGCTTAGTCTTGGGACAGGGGGCCTATGGCTACACCTTC,TRBV7-8,once,TRBJ1-2,TRBD1
CSAEAEGRGPYGYTF,TGCAGCGCAGAGGCTGAGGGCAGGGGGCCCTATGGCTACACCTTC,TRBV29-1,once,TRBJ1-2,TRBD1
CASRGSGRNPYEQYF,TGTGCCAGCAGGGGAAGCGGGAGAAACCCCTACGAGCAGTACTTC,TRBV10-3,NA,TRBJ2-7,TRBD2
CASSDSGTGGFQPQHF,TGTGCCAGCAGTGACTCTGGGACAGGGGGCTTTCAGCCCCAGCATTTT,TRBV6-4,NA,TRBJ1-5,TRBD1
CASSTRTGDGYTF,TGTGCCAGCAGTACGAGGACAGGGGACGGCTACACCTTC,TRBV6-1,NA,TRBJ1-2,TRBD1
CASSLGAGHSYEQYF,TGTGCCAGCAGCTTAGGGGCAGGTCATTCGTACGAGCAGTACTTC,TRBV7-6,NA,TRBJ2-7,NA
CSASPPTQYF,TGCAGTGCTAGTCCGCCTACGCAGTATTTT,TRBV20-1,NA,TRBJ2-3,NA
CSARDPAMNTEAFF,TGCAGTGCTAGAGATCCGGCCATGAACACTGAAGCTTTCTTT,TRBV20-1,NA,TRBJ1-1,NA
CASSSRVDEQFF,TGTGCCAGCAGCTCAAGGGTAGATGAGCAGTTCTTC,TRBV7-2,few,TRBJ2-1,NA
CSVEDKDGSYNEQFF,TGCAGCGTTGAAGATAAGGACGGATCCTACAATGAGCAGTTCTTC,TRBV29-1,NA,TRBJ2-1,NA
CASSRGRDQPQHF,TGTGCCAGCAGCCGTGGGCGGGATCAGCCCCAGCATTTT,TRBV6-1,many,TRBJ1-5,NA
CASSAQGFEAFF,TGTGCCAGCAGCGCACAGGGATTTGAAGCTTTCTTT,TRBV5-6,many,TRBJ1-1,NA
CASSVRETGELFF,TGTGCCAGCAGTGTAAGGGAAACCGGGGAGCTGTTTTTT,TRBV6-1,NA,TRBJ2-2,NA
CASSSGLLLYEQYF,TGCGCCAGCAGCTCGGGACTCTTGCTATACGAGCAGTACTTC,TRBV7-2,NA,TRBJ2-7,NA
CASSLNRGDTEAFF,TGTGCCAGCAGTTTAAACAGGGGGGACACTGAAGCTTTCTTT,TRBV25-1,once,TRBJ1-1,TRBD1
CASSSGQSYEQYF,TGTGCCAGCAGCTCCGGACAGTCCTACGAGCAGTACTTC,TRBV7-9,NA,TRBJ2-7,NA
CASSFGHAGANVLTF,TGTGCCAGCAGCTTCGGTCACGCGGGGGCCAACGTCCTGACTTTC,TRBV11-2,NA,TRBJ2-6,NA
CASSLDPGPGVQYF,TGTGCCAGCAGCTTAGATCCAGGCCCAGGGGTGCAGTACTTC,TRBV7-6,NA,TRBJ2-7,NA
CAWSLHRDGLNTEAFF,TGTGCCTGGAGTTTACACCGGGACGGACTGAACACTGAAGCTTTCTTT,TRBV30,few,TRBJ1-1,NA
CAISGDGSGNTEAFF,TGTGCCATCAGTGGGGACGGGTCTGGAAACACTGAAGCTTTCTTT,TRBV10-3,NA,TRBJ1-1,NA
CASSPTSGSYEQYF,TGTGCCAGCAGCCCGACTAGCGGGAGCTACGAGCAGTACTTC,TRBV11-2,few,TRBJ2-7,TRBD2
CASSLLQPGTGGSQYF,TGTGCCAGCAGCTTATTGCAACCCGGGACAGGGGGCTCGCAGTACTTC,TRBV11-1,NA,TRBJ2-7,TRBD1
CAIREGDLHNEQFF,TGTGCCATCAGGGAGGGGGACTTACACAATGAGCAGTTCTTC,TRBV10-3,NA,TRBJ2-1,NA
CASSLVQGYNQPQHF,TGTGCCAGCAGTTTAGTACAGGGCTACAATCAGCCCCAGCATTTT,TRBV7-3,NA,TRBJ1-5,NA
CASRFHRDRGNTNYGYTF,TGTGCCAGCAGATTCCACCGGGACAGGGGGAATACTAACTATGGCTACACCTTC,TRBV7-8,NA,TRBJ1-2,TRBD1
CASSLGAASYEQYF,TGCGCCAGCAGCTTGGGAGCAGCTTCCTACGAGCAGTACTTC,TRBV5-1,many,TRBJ2-7,NA
CASSPPVGAGYNEQFF,TGCGCCAGCAGTCCTCCTGTAGGAGCGGGGTATAATGAGCAGTTCTTC,TRBV5-1,NA,TRBJ2-1,TRBD2
CASSLEQGGSTQYF,TGTGCCAGCAGTTTAGAACAGGGTGGGAGTACGCAGTATTTT,TRBV12-3/TRBV12-4,NA,TRBJ2-3,NA
CASSVLGYEGETQYF,TGTGCCAGCAGTGTTCTGGGGTATGAGGGGGAGACCCAGTACTTC,TRBV2,NA,TRBJ2-5,NA
CASSAQGNTEAFF,TGCGCCAGCAGTGCCCAGGGGAACACTGAAGCTTTCTTT,TRBV10-1,few,TRBJ1-1,NA
CSARRTGAPAAGYTF,TGCAGTGCTAGGAGGACAGGGGCCCCCGCGGCCGGCTACACCTTC,TRBV20-1,NA,TRBJ1-2,TRBD1
CASSEEGRGRAEKLFF,TGTGCCAGCAGTGAGGAGGGACGTGGGAGGGCTGAAAAACTGTTTTTT,TRBV25-1,NA,TRBJ1-4,NA
CASSLKQTPEAFF,TGTGCCAGCAGCTTAAAACAGACCCCTGAAGCTTTCTTT,TRBV7-8,many,TRBJ1-1,NA
CASTLGRGSGGVYNEQFF,TGCGCCAGCACCTTGGGCCGGGGTAGCGGGGGGGTCTACAATGAGCAGTTCTTC,TRBV5-1,NA,TRBJ2-1,TRBD2
CSAGLVGNEQFF,TGCAGCGCCGGACTAGTTGGCAATGAGCAGTTCTTC,TRBV29-1,NA,TRBJ2-1,TRBD2